This T cell receptor (beta chain) was obtained from a study of shared T cell receptors in the human thymus. TCRdb keeps only in-frame clones here, not all; method: immunoSEQ multiplex PCR. The repertoire holds 55,000 to 75,000 clones, roughly 96% seen once, with around 0.033% in the top ten. The TCR comes from a human donor. The sample was thymocytes.

The CDR3 is CASSFRGQNTEAFF. CDR3 in DNA: TGTGCCAGCAGCTTCAGGGGTCAGAACACTGAAGCTTTCTTT. The chain carries TRBV11-2 and TRBJ1-1, with a weak D call TRBD1 (6 bases). Germline V gene sequence: CDR1 SGHAT, CDR2 FQNNGV. Trimming pared 3 bases from V and 1 base from J, leaving 9 bases between. This CDR3 is built from 14 residues.